This T cell receptor (beta chain) stems from a study of T-cell reconstitution after alpha-beta-depleted transplantation in children. As regards this clonotype: Its specificity is unknown.

Study conclusions and caveats: At the one-year point after transplant, T-cell counts and TCRbeta diversity were found to come mostly from T cells that had been newly produced. Surviving recipient T cells and intrathymic progenitors accounted for some patients' high TCRbeta diversity at day 60.

V gave up 7 bases and J gave up 1 base, with 17 bases separating them. The germline gives CDR1 SQVTM, CDR2 ANQGSEA. The CDR3 extends over 15 amino acids. Preparation of the TCRbeta library involved a method that used unique molecular identifiers. TCRdb ran MiXCR on the PCR reads and lists one entry per CDR3 protein. The sample lists around 580,000 distinct CDR3 sequences, under 30% occurring once. This TCR was recovered from a boy younger than two who had a stem cell transplant for acute myeloid leukemia, so the T cells may come from the graft donor. V is TRBV29-1 and J is TRBJ2-4, with D hard to call. Source: PBMCs, mostly from graft donor cells, taken 360 days after TCRalphabeta/CD19-depleted stem cell transplant. The CDR3 DNA reads as TGCAGCGCCACGACTGTTCCGGTGGCCAAAAACATTCAGTACTTC. This codes for CSATTVPVAKNIQYF. Looking up the rest from reference TRBV29-1 and TRBJ2-4 gives the full variable domain: SAVISQKPSRDICQRGTSLTIQCQVDSQVTMMFWYRQQPGQSLTLIATANQGSEATYESGFVIDKFPISRPNLTFSTLTVSNMSPEDSSIYLCSATTVPVAKNIQYFGAGTRLSVL.